This T cell receptor (beta chain) was identified in a study of vaccination effects on CD4 cells after COVID-19. V lost 4 bases and J lost 6; bases outside the gene matches: 7. Germline values: CDR1 GTSNPN, CDR2 SVGIG (reference sequence). There are 14 residues in the CDR3. Culture proceeded for roughly ten days, and CD4+ T cells were then isolated. This clone was counted between two and nine times. Its specificity is unknown. The assay was immunoSEQ multiplex PCR, and TCRdb's table has in-frame clones only and misses some. The data contain tens of thousands of clones, over 50% of them singletons. The source of this sequence is a human donor who received a COVID-19 vaccine. This specimen was CD4+ T cells from PBMCs cultured without peptide, taken before COVID-19 vaccination. The V gene is TRBV30, the J gene TRBJ1-2; 11 bases align to TRBD1. CDR3 protein: CAWIAGTGGHGYTF. The CDR3 DNA reads as TGTGCCTGGATCGCCGGGACAGGGGGGCATGGCTACACCTTC.